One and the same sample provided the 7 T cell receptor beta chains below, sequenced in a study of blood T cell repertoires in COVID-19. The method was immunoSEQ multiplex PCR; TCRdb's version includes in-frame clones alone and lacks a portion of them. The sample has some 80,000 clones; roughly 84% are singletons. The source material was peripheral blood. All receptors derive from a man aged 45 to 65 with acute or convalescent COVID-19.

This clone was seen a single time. This CDR3 is CASSVDSLKGEQYF. The CDR3 nucleotides are TGTGCCAGCAGCGTAGACAGTTTGAAAGGCGAGCAGTACTTC. The V call is TRBV9, the J call TRBJ2-7; D is undetermined. Germline V gives CDR1 SGDLS, CDR2 YYNGEE. Trimming stripped 0 bases from V and 6 bases from J, with 13 bases between. This CDR3 has 14 residues. Filled out from reference TRBV9 and TRBJ2-7, the complete variable domain reads DSGVTQTPKHLITATGQRVTLRCSPRSGDLSVYWYQQSLDQGLQFLIQYYNGEERAKGNILERFSAQQFPDLHSELNLSSLELGDSALYFCASSVDSLKGEQYFGPGTRLTVT.

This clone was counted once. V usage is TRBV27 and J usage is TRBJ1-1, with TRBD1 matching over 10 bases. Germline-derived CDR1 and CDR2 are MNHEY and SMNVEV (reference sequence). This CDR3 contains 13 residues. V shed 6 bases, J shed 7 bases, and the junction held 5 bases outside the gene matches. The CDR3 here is CASRPRDRGEAFF. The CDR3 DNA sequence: TGTGCCAGCAGACCCCGGGACAGGGGTGAAGCTTTCTTT.

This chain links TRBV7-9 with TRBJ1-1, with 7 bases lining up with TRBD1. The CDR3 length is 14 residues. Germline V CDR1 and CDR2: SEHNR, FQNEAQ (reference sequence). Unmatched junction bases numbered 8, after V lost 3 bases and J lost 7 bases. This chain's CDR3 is CASSLLLPGGEAFF. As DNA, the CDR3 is TGTGCCAGCAGCTTGCTCCTGCCAGGGGGTGAAGCTTTCTTT. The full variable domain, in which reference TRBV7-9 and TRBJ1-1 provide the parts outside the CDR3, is DTGVSQNPRHKITKRGQNVTFRCDPISEHNRLYWYRQTLGQGPEFLTYFQNEAQLEKSRLLSDRFSAERPKGSFSTLEIQRTEQGDSAMYLCASSLLLPGGEAFFGQGTRLTVV.

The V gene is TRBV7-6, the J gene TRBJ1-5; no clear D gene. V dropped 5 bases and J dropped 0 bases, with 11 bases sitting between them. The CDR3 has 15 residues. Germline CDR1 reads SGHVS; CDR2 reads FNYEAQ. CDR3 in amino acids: CASSKDSTSNQPQHF. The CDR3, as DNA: TGTGCCAGCAGCAAAGATTCTACTAGCAATCAGCCCCAGCATTTT.

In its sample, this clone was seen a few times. The CDR3: CASSLGSGGGGYTF. For the CDR3, the DNA is TGTGCCAGCAGTTTAGGGTCGGGGGGCGGAGGCTACACCTTC. This chain connects TRBV28 to TRBJ1-2, with D maybe TRBD1 (6 bases). CDR3 length: 14 amino acids. Per germline, CDR1 MDHEN and CDR2 SYDVKM. With 2 bases removed from V and 8 bases from J, the gap between germline ends came to 15 bases.

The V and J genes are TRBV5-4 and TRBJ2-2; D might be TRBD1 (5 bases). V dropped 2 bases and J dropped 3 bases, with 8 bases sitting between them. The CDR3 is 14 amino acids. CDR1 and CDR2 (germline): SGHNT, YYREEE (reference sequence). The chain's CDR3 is CASSFQGYTGELFF. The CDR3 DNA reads TGTGCCAGCAGCTTTCAGGGCTACACCGGGGAGCTGTTTTTT.

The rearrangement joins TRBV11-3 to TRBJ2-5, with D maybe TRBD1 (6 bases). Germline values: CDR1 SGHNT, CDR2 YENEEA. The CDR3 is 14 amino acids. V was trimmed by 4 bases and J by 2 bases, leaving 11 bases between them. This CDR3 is CASSWSGQQETQYF. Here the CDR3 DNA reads TGTGCCAGCAGCTGGTCCGGACAGCAAGAGACCCAGTACTTC.